The next 19 T cell receptor beta chains were all read from a single sample in a study of radiation and T cells in renal cell carcinoma. The repertoire was sequenced with immunoSEQ multiplex PCR; TCRdb's copy has only in-frame clones and lacks some. The table includes 60,000 to 95,000 clones, over 80% detected once. Specified time point: blood 4 weeks post-SBRT, at nephrectomy. Treatment noted: 15 Gy SBRT to primary tumor, nephrectomy 4 weeks later. The sequencing here drew on blood, taken from a patient whose treatment included radiotherapy and nephrectomy. The receptor set was obtained from a woman aged 60-70 years with renal cell carcinoma.

The chain couples TRBV30 to TRBJ2-3, with 14 positions matching TRBD2. The CDR3 runs to 18 residues. Germline values: CDR1 GTSNPN, CDR2 SVGIG (reference sequence). J was trimmed by 4 bases and V by 1 base; bases with no gene match: 10. The CDR3 protein is CAWSDKNPGLAGADTQYF. The CDR3 region has the DNA TGTGCCTGGAGTGATAAAAATCCGGGACTAGCGGGGGCAGATACGCAGTATTTT.

The rearrangement joins TRBV10-3 to TRBJ2-2; D unclear. Trimming removed 6 bases from V and 3 bases from J, with 14 bases in between. The CDR3 extends over 15 amino acids. Germline V gives CDR1 ENHRY, CDR2 SYGVKD. The CDR3 loop is CAIRTSRTHTGELFF. CDR3 nucleotides: TGTGCCATCAGGACAAGTCGAACACACACCGGGGAGCTGTTTTTT.

This clone was seen a single time. The chain recombines TRBV28 with TRBJ1-4, with no clear D. V was pared by 4 bases and J by 8 bases, with 20 bases between. CDR3 size: 16 residues. From germline, CDR1 is MDHEN and CDR2 SYDVKM. This CDR3 reads CASSSNGVSLSEKLFF. The CDR3 nucleotides are TGTGCCAGCAGTTCGAACGGGGTATCTCTAAGCGAAAAACTGTTTTTT.

This clone was found once. The chain recombines TRBV28 with TRBJ2-7; either TRBD1 or TRBD2 may fit D (5 bases each). V lost 3 bases, J lost 2 bases, and 14 bases lay in between. The CDR3 spans 15 residues. Germline loops: CDR1 MDHEN, CDR2 SYDVKM. CDR3 DNA sequence: TGTGCCAGCAGTTTCTTTGGGACGGCCGCCTACGAGCAGTACTTC. It is translated as CASSFFGTAAYEQYF.

V is TRBV29-1 and J is TRBJ1-1; TRBD1 might be the D (5 bases). The CDR3 loop spans 12 amino acids. Trimming cost V 5 bases and J 1 base, with 8 bases left between them. Per the germline V gene, CDR1 is SQVTM and CDR2 is ANQGSEA. This CDR3 is CSVRGGNTEAFF. In nucleotides, the CDR3 is TGCAGCGTTCGGGGGGGGAACACTGAAGCTTTCTTT.

This clone was recorded only once. The genes are TRBV6-5 and TRBJ1-2; the match to TRBD1 covers 8 bases. V dropped 4 bases and J dropped 6; count of bases not matched to a gene: 7. This CDR3 contains 14 residues. Germline V gene data show CDR1 as MNHEY and CDR2 as SVGAGI. DNA of the CDR3: TGTGCCAGCAGTTTACAGGGGGGTAGCCATGGCTACACCTTC. Translated: CASSLQGGSHGYTF.

This sequence joins TRBV27 and TRBJ2-2; tentatively, D is TRBD1 or TRBD2 (5 bases each). CDR1 is MNHEY and CDR2 is SMNVEV in the germline V gene (reference sequence). The CDR3 covers 14 residues. Trimming took 6 bases from V and 4 from J, leaving 12 bases between them. The CDR3 region is CASRSGDGTGELFF. The DNA for the CDR3 is TGTGCCAGCAGGTCTGGGGACGGCACCGGGGAGCTGTTTTTT.

The J gene is TRBJ1-4, the V gene TRBV6-5, with TRBD1 matching over 8 bases. The CDR3 covers 14 residues. CDR1 is MNHEY and CDR2 is SVGAGI in the germline V gene. Trimming took 6 bases from V and 7 from J; bases not matched to a gene: 7. The CDR3 DNA follows: TGTGCCAGCAGAACCAACAGGGGGGGTGAAAAACTGTTTTTT. It is translated as CASRTNRGGEKLFF.

This clone has only a few counts. The J gene is TRBJ1-1, the V gene TRBV7-9; no definite D call. Germline lookup yields CDR1 SEHNR and CDR2 FQNEAQ (reference sequence). V was shortened by 1 base and J by 6 bases, with 12 bases between the two germline ends. The CDR3 sequence is 14 residues long. The CDR3, as DNA: TGTGCCAGCAGCTTAGAATTCGCTTTGGCTGAAGCTTTCTTT. Residues: CASSLEFALAEAFF. Drawing the rest from reference TRBV7-9 and TRBJ1-1, the complete variable domain is DTGVSQNPRHKITKRGQNVTFRCDPISEHNRLYWYRQTLGQGPEFLTYFQNEAQLEKSRLLSDRFSAERPKGSFSTLEIQRTEQGDSAMYLCASSLEFALAEAFFGQGTRLTVV.

The chain is built from TRBV11-2 and TRBJ2-2, with D possibly TRBD1 on 6 matching bases. V lost 2 bases to trimming and J lost 6 bases, with 10 bases between them. The germline V gene has CDR1 SGHAT and CDR2 FQNNGV. This CDR3 spans 14 amino acids. The CDR3 here is CASSLHRAAGELFF. In nucleotides, the CDR3 is TGTGCCAGCAGCTTACACAGGGCAGCCGGGGAGCTGTTTTTT.

This chain links TRBV5-1 with TRBJ1-3, with D possibly matching TRBD1 (5 bases). Germline CDR1 SGHRS, CDR2 YFSETQ. The CDR3 is made up of 16 amino acids. The V end was cut by 4 bases, the J end by 0 bases, with 14 bases between. The CDR3 is CASSQQGAFSGNTIYF. CDR3 DNA: TGCGCCAGCAGCCAGCAAGGGGCTTTCTCTGGAAACACCATATATTTT.

This sequence joins TRBV12-5 and TRBJ2-3; D is unclear. Germline CDR1 reads LGHNT; CDR2 reads FRNRAP. V lost 5 bases to trimming and J lost 5 bases, with 8 bases between them. The CDR3 length is 12 residues. CDR3 loop: CASGPHGDTQYF. The CDR3 bases are TGTGCTAGTGGTCCGCACGGAGATACGCAGTATTTT.

The CDR3 protein is CASSRLAGPQETQYF. The CDR3 nucleotides read TGTGCCAGCAGCCGACTAGCGGGGCCCCAAGAGACCCAGTACTTC. The chain links TRBV7-3 to TRBJ2-5, with 11 bases identical to TRBD2. The CDR3 is 15 residues long. Germline V gene sequence: CDR1 SGHTA, CDR2 FQGTGA. J lost 1 base, V lost 5 bases, and 3 bases had no gene match.

This clone was recorded only once. The chain couples TRBV6-1 to TRBJ1-1, with D tentatively TRBD1 (5 bases). Trimming took off 5 bases at V and 1 base at J, with 11 bases between the two ends. Germline V CDR1 and CDR2: MNHNS, SASEGT. This CDR3 has 14 amino acids. CDR3 nucleotides: TGTGCCAGCAGTCCGGGACGTTGGAACACTGAAGCTTTCTTT. It translates to CASSPGRWNTEAFF.

This clone occurred many times. This rearrangement joins TRBV19 to TRBJ1-2, with D tentatively TRBD1 (5 bases). Germline V CDR1 and CDR2: LNHDA, SQIVND (reference sequence). V lost 5 bases and J 8 bases, leaving 15 bases between the germline ends. The CDR3 covers 13 residues. For the CDR3, the DNA is TGTGCCAGTAGTCTCGGGACGCGACGGGGCTACACCTTC. As protein: CASSLGTRRGYTF.

There are a few counts of this clone. The chain has TRBV28 and TRBJ2-1; the match to TRBD1 covers 8 bases. Germline values: CDR1 MDHEN, CDR2 SYDVKM. With 6 bases clipped from V and 2 bases from J, the junction kept 6 bases outside the gene matches. This CDR3 is built from 15 residues. This chain's CDR3 is CASSPPDRAYNEQFF. CDR3 sequence (DNA): TGTGCCAGCAGCCCTCCGGACAGGGCCTACAATGAGCAGTTCTTC.

V usage is TRBV4-1 and J usage is TRBJ1-2; TRBD1 matches at 10 bases. The CDR3 spans 14 residues. The germline gives CDR1 MGHRA, CDR2 YSYEKL. Trimming cost V 5 bases and J 5 bases; bases outside gene matches: 5. The CDR3 nucleotides read TGCGCCAGCAGCGCCCGGGACAGGGGTTATGGCTACACCTTC. It encodes CASSARDRGYGYTF.

The V gene is TRBV7-2, the J gene TRBJ1-2, with TRBD1 identical over 8 bases. Germline-derived CDR1 and CDR2 are SGHTA and FQGNSA. V was clipped by 0 bases and J by 4 bases; unmatched bases: 4. There are 15 residues in the CDR3. The CDR3 DNA reads TGTGCCAGCAGCTTAGCAACAGGGGGGGGCTATGGCTACACCTTC. This gives the protein CASSLATGGGYGYTF.

A remark on this clone: Compared with germline, one end of the junction differs, possibly owing to a read error. This chain connects TRBV13 to TRBJ2-7; D is unclear. The CDR3 runs to 12 residues. From germline, CDR1 is PRHDT and CDR2 FYEKMQ (reference sequence). The CDR3 region has the DNA TGTGCCGGCAGCTTAGCCGACTACGAGCAGTACTTC. Protein product: CAGSLADYEQYF.